This is a list of T cell receptor beta chains from one sample in a study of blood T cell repertoires in COVID-19. Produced via immunoSEQ multiplex PCR; TCRdb's table is partial and in-frame only. The table records 300,000 to 500,000 clones, over 75% of them present only once. Material for sequencing was PBMCs or T cells enriched from blood (not recorded which). The receptors derive from a woman aged 25-40 years with acute COVID-19. Both conserved end residues are part of each CDR3. A D gene is named only where the DNA matches it firmly. Expanded clones are given a class, and other clones once, few, many or no size at all.

clone size: NA
V gene: TRBV19
D gene: NA
J gene: TRBJ2-7
CDR3 DNA: TGTGCCAGTAGCCTCAGGGGGGCGACCTACGAGCAGTACTTC
CDR3 protein: CASSLRGATYEQYF

clone size: NA
V gene: TRBV5-1
D gene: TRBD1
J gene: TRBJ2-2
CDR3 DNA: TGCGCCAGCAGCTTGGCAGGGGGCGACGCCGGGGAGCTGTTTTTT
CDR3 protein: CASSLAGGDAGELFF

clone size: NA
V gene: TRBV3-1/TRBV3-2
D gene: NA
J gene: TRBJ1-2
CDR3 DNA: TGTGCCAGCAGCCTAATGGACAATGTCTATGGCTACACCTTC
CDR3 protein: CASSLMDNVYGYTF

clone size: NA
V gene: TRBV5-1
D gene: NA
J gene: TRBJ1-2
CDR3 DNA: TGCGCCAGCAGCTTGGAAGGGGTAGAATATGGCTACACCTTC
CDR3 protein: CASSLEGVEYGYTF

clone size: NA
V gene: TRBV3-1/TRBV3-2
D gene: TRBD1
J gene: TRBJ1-1
CDR3 DNA: TGTGCCAGCAGCCCCTATGGGGACAGCTTGAACACTGAAGCTTTCTTT
CDR3 protein: CASSPYGDSLNTEAFF

clone size: NA
V gene: TRBV27
D gene: NA
J gene: TRBJ1-2
CDR3 DNA: TGTGCCAGCAGCCCCCTACCCGACCCGGGAGGCTATGGCTACACCTTC
CDR3 protein: CASSPLPDPGGYGYTF

clone size: NA
V gene: TRBV7-2
D gene: NA
J gene: TRBJ2-5
CDR3 DNA: TGTGCCAGCAGCTTAATGAGGGCCCAAGAGACCCAGTACTTC
CDR3 protein: CASSLMRAQETQYF

clone size: NA
V gene: TRBV6-4
D gene: NA
J gene: TRBJ1-1
CDR3 DNA: TGTGCCAGCATTACAGGGAGATGTTACGGCCCTTTCTTT
CDR3 protein: CASITGRCYGPFF

clone size: NA
V gene: TRBV15
D gene: NA
J gene: TRBJ1-6
CDR3 DNA: TGTGCCACCAGCAATTCCCAAAGGCGGGGACATTCACCCCTCCACTTT
CDR3 protein: CATSNSQRRGHSPLHF

clone size: NA
V gene: TRBV6-5
D gene: TRBD1
J gene: TRBJ1-2
CDR3 DNA: TGTGCCAGCAGTTACTACAGGGGGCGCCCCTATGGCTACACCTTC
CDR3 protein: CASSYYRGRPYGYTF

clone size: NA
V gene: TRBV4-3
D gene: TRBD1
J gene: TRBJ2-7
CDR3 DNA: TGCGCCAGCAGCCAAGAAGGGACAGGGGGGATAACCTACGAGCAGTACTTC
CDR3 protein: CASSQEGTGGITYEQYF

clone size: NA
V gene: TRBV28
D gene: TRBD2
J gene: TRBJ2-5
CDR3 DNA: TGTGCCAGCAGTCTGATAACGGGGGGGGAAGAGACCCAGTACTTC
CDR3 protein: CASSLITGGEETQYF

clone size: few
V gene: TRBV12-3/TRBV12-4
D gene: NA
J gene: TRBJ1-2
CDR3 DNA: TGTGCCAGCAGTTTCAACCCTCTAAATGGCTACACCTTC
CDR3 protein: CASSFNPLNGYTF

clone size: NA
V gene: TRBV15
D gene: TRBD2
J gene: TRBJ2-1
CDR3 DNA: TGTGCCACCAGCAGGATACTAGCGGGGGAAGATAATGAGCAGTTCTTC
CDR3 protein: CATSRILAGEDNEQFF

clone size: NA
V gene: TRBV2
D gene: NA
J gene: TRBJ2-2
CDR3 DNA: TGTGCCAGCAGTTTTATCGAGAGAACCGGGGAGCTGTTTTTT
CDR3 protein: CASSFIERTGELFF

clone size: NA
V gene: TRBV9
D gene: NA
J gene: TRBJ1-4
CDR3 DNA: TGTGCCAGCAGCGACGGACAGAGTAATGAAAAACTGTTTTTT
CDR3 protein: CASSDGQSNEKLFF

clone size: NA
V gene: TRBV4-3
D gene: TRBD2
J gene: TRBJ2-1
CDR3 DNA: TGCGCCAGCAGCCAAGCACGGGGGGTCTCCTACAATGAGCAGTTCTTC
CDR3 protein: CASSQARGVSYNEQFF

clone size: once
V gene: TRBV2
D gene: NA
J gene: TRBJ2-1
CDR3 DNA: TGTGCCAGCAGTGATTCTCGGGATATTGAGCAGTTCTTC
CDR3 protein: CASSDSRDIEQFF

clone size: NA
V gene: TRBV21-1
D gene: NA
J gene: TRBJ2-1
CDR3 DNA: TGTGCCAGCAGCCCCAGGCCTGGGCGCCGGCAGTTCTTC
CDR3 protein: CASSPRPGRRQFF

clone size: NA
V gene: TRBV28
D gene: NA
J gene: TRBJ1-2
CDR3 DNA: TGTGCCAGCAGTTTATCCGGCAGGGGCTATGGCTACACCTTC
CDR3 protein: CASSLSGRGYGYTF

clone size: NA
V gene: TRBV5-1
D gene: NA
J gene: TRBJ1-5
CDR3 DNA: TGCGCCAGCAGCTTGGCCTTTAATCAGCCCCAGCATTTT
CDR3 protein: CASSLAFNQPQHF

clone size: NA
V gene: TRBV28
D gene: TRBD1
J gene: TRBJ1-2
CDR3 DNA: TGTGCCAGCAGTTCAGGGGGCGTGGGTAGGGACTATGGCTACACCTTC
CDR3 protein: CASSSGGVGRDYGYTF

clone size: NA
V gene: TRBV6-4
D gene: TRBD1
J gene: TRBJ2-1
CDR3 DNA: TGTGCCAGCAGTGACGGGACAGGGGAACCCTACAATGAGCAGTTCTTC
CDR3 protein: CASSDGTGEPYNEQFF

clone size: NA
V gene: TRBV19
D gene: NA
J gene: TRBJ1-5
CDR3 DNA: TGTGCCAGTAGTGCGACCGGGGAGGCGCCCCAGCATTTT
CDR3 protein: CASSATGEAPQHF

clone size: NA
V gene: TRBV7-2
D gene: NA
J gene: TRBJ1-5
CDR3 DNA: TGTGCCAGCAGCCAAGGGGCCCATAGTAATCAGCCCCAGCATTTT
CDR3 protein: CASSQGAHSNQPQHF

clone size: few
V gene: TRBV7-9
D gene: NA
J gene: TRBJ1-5
CDR3 DNA: TGTGCCAGCAGCGCCGGGAATCAGCCCCAGCATTTT
CDR3 protein: CASSAGNQPQHF

clone size: once
V gene: TRBV4-1
D gene: TRBD1
J gene: TRBJ2-7
CDR3 DNA: TGCGCCAGCAGCCCCCACAGGGGGGCCGAGCAGTACTTC
CDR3 protein: CASSPHRGAEQYF

clone size: few
V gene: TRBV9
D gene: NA
J gene: TRBJ1-3
CDR3 DNA: TGTGCCAGCGCCGTCGGTAGCTCTGGAAACACCATATATTTT
CDR3 protein: CASAVGSSGNTIYF

clone size: NA
V gene: TRBV28
D gene: NA
J gene: TRBJ2-7
CDR3 DNA: TGTGCCAGCAGTTTATTGCCCGCGAGCGCCGAGCAGTACTTC
CDR3 protein: CASSLLPASAEQYF

clone size: few
V gene: TRBV29-1
D gene: NA
J gene: TRBJ1-1
CDR3 DNA: TGCAGCGCCTGGGGGGGCGGGAACACTGAAGCTTTCTTT
CDR3 protein: CSAWGGGNTEAFF

clone size: NA
V gene: TRBV4-1
D gene: NA
J gene: TRBJ1-4
CDR3 DNA: TGCGCCAGCAGCCAAGAAGGTGGGGAGGGGAGTGAAAAACTGTTTTTT
CDR3 protein: CASSQEGGEGSEKLFF